This T cell receptor (beta chain) stems from a study of CD8 T cells in ankylosing spondylitis. General study points: Disease-linked clones displayed a CD8+ phenotype and appeared relatively rarely in peripheral blood. Previous work reported some of these motif variants in the synovial fluid and blood of reactive arthritis. Reported data indicate significant enrichment of disease-linked clones within matched ankylosing spondylitis synovial fluid.

A single record per CDR3 protein comes from TCRdb applying MiXCR to the 5' RACE reads. The sample records about 160,000 distinct CDR3 sequences, approximately 9.9% being singletons. Trimming removed 0 bases at V and 7 bases at J, with 15 bases between. CDR1 is LGHDT, CDR2 YNNKEL, per germline (reference sequence). The CDR3 runs 15 residues. This clonotype occurred many times. Antigen specificity is unknown. Sequences were obtained from blood, either unsorted or a sorted T cell fraction (not recorded which). J is TRBJ1-2 and V is TRBV3-1; possibly TRBD1 for D (6 bases). This TCR derives from a female donor with ankylosing spondylitis or in good health (not recorded which). This CDR3 is CASSQDRGRMSGYTF. The CDR3 DNA sequence: TGTGCCAGCAGCCAAGATCGGGGGCGAATGAGTGGCTACACCTTC.